This T cell receptor beta chain derives from a study of regulatory T cells in long-lasting Graves disease. Regarding the study as a whole: Persistent Graves' cases showed lower TCR diversity than newly diagnosed cases.

CDR3 regions were amplified by Arm-PCR using iRepertoire HTBI primers to build TCR beta libraries. Via MiXCR, TCRdb re-called the multiplex PCR reads, giving one row per CDR3 protein. Of 360,000 or so distinct CDR3 sequences listed, 15% to 20% were seen once; the top ten hold 20% to 25%. Stated time point: newly diagnosed GD, antithyroid drugs for less than 3 months. Scientists built the TCR library using RNA that was extracted from PBMCs. An endocrinology department in Xi'an, China, recruited the patients. At least ten counts were recorded for this clonotype. Antigen: not known. The germline gives CDR1 MNHNS, CDR2 SASEGT. Trimming took off 6 bases at V and 7 bases at J, with 12 bases between the two ends. This CDR3 has 12 residues. The data also belong to a second study, concerning T cells in Graves' hyperthyroidism and ophthalmopathy.

This TCR was sampled from a woman aged 18-29 years with Graves disease. The sequencing used peripheral blood mononuclear cells (PBMCs), collected at new diagnosis, from a patient treated with antithyroid drugs. V gene TRBV6-1 combines with J gene TRBJ1-1, with D unclear. DNA for the CDR3: TGTGCCAGCAGCACCCCGGGGTTTGAAGCTTTCTTT. Translating it yields CASSTPGFEAFF.